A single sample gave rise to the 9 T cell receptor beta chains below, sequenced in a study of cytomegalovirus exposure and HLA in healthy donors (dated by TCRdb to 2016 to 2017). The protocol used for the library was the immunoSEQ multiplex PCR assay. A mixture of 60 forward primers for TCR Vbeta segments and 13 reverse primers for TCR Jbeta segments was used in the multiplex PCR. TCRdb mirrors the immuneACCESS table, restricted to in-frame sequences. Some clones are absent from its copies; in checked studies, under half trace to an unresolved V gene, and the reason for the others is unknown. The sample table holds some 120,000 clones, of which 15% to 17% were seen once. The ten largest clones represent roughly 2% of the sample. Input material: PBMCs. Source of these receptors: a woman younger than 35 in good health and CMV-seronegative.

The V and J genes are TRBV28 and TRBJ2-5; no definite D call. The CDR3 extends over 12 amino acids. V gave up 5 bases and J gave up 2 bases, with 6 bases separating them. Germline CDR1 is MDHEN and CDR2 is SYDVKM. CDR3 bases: TGTGCCAGCAGTCCTACTCAAGAGACCCAGTACTTC. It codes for CASSPTQETQYF.

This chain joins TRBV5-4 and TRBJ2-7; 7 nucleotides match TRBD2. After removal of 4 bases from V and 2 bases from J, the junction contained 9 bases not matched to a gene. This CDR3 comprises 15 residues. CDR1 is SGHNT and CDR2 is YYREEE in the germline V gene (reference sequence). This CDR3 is CASSPQGGGAYEQYF. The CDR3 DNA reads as TGTGCCAGCAGCCCCCAGGGTGGGGGGGCCTACGAGCAGTACTTC.

CDR3 bases: TGTGCCAGCAGTCTACCGGGACATTCGAACACCGGGGAGCTGTTTTTT. Amino acids: CASSLPGHSNTGELFF. V and J are TRBV2 and TRBJ2-2; the D gene is possibly TRBD1 (6 bases). V was trimmed by 5 bases and J by 0 bases, leaving 13 bases between them. The germline CDR1 and CDR2 sequences are SNHLY and FYNNEI. CDR3 length equals 16 residues. The variable domain in full, with the rest retrieved from reference TRBV2 and TRBJ2-2, is EPEVTQTPSHQVTQMGQEVILRCVPISNHLYFYWYRQILGQKVEFLVSFYNNEISEKSEIFDDQFSVERPDGSNFTLKIRSTKLEDSAMYFCASSLPGHSNTGELFFGEGSRLTVL.

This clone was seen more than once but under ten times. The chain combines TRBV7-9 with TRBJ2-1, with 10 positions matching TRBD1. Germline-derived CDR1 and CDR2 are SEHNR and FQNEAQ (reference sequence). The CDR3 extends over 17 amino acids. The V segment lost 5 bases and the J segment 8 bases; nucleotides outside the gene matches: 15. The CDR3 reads CASSVRGDRGQVDEQFF. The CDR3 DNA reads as TGTGCCAGCAGCGTCCGAGGGGACAGGGGCCAGGTGGATGAGCAGTTCTTC.

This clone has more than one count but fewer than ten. DNA for the CDR3: TGTGCCAGCAGCTCAAGCGGGCGCGCCTATGGCTACACCTTC. This gives the protein CASSSSGRAYGYTF. The chain uses TRBV7-9 and TRBJ1-2; D unclear. Germline V gene data show CDR1 as SEHNR and CDR2 as FQNEAQ (reference sequence). V was trimmed by 4 bases and J by 4 bases, leaving 13 bases between them. There are 14 residues in the CDR3.

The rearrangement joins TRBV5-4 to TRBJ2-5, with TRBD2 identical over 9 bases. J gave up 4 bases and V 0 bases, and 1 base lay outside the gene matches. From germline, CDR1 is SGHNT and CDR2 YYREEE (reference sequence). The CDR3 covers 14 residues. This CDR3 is CASSLALAGETQYF. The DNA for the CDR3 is TGTGCCAGCAGCTTGGCACTAGCGGGAGAGACCCAGTACTTC.

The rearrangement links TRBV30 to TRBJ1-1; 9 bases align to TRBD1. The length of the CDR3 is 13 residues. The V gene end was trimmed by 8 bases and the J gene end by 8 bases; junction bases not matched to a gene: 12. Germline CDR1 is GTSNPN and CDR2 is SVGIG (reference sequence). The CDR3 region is CARGTGPGVEAFF. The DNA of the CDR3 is TGTGCCCGTGGGACAGGGCCCGGCGTGGAAGCTTTCTTT.

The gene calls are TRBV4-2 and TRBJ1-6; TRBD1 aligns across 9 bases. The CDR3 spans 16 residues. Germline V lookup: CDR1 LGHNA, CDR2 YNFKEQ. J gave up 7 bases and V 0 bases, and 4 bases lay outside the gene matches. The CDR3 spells CASSQDPGTGNSPLHF. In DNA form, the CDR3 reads TGTGCCAGCAGCCAAGACCCCGGGACAGGGAATTCACCCCTCCACTTT.

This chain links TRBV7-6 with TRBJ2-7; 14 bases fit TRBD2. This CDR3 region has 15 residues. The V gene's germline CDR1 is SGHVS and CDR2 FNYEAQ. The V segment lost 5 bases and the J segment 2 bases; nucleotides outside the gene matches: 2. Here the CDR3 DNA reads TGTGCCAGCAGCAAGGGACTAGCGGGGGCCTACGAGCAGTACTTC. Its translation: CASSKGLAGAYEQYF. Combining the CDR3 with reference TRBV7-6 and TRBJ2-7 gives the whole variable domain GAGVSQSPRYKVTKRGQDVALRCDPISGHVSLYWYRQALGQGPEFLTYFNYEAQQDKSGLPNDRFSAERPEGSISTLTIQRTEQRDSAMYRCASSKGLAGAYEQYFGPGTRLTVT.